This T cell receptor (beta chain) emerged from a study of shared clonotypes between healthy human individuals. The deep-level immunoSEQ assay was used. In the original analysis: Filtering differed, since immunoSEQ gave only junction sequences and no quality scores. Profiling relied on immunoSEQ multiplex PCR, and the TCRdb table lists in-frame clones only, not all of them. V and J calls and clone size are copied from that table; D and trimming were computed from the DNA. The sample carries 2 million to 2.5 million clones, over 85% recorded once. This clone was counted between two and nine times. The study drew its donors from healthy HIV-negative adults without recent acute infections or vaccinations. Donors were Caucasian adults residing in Nashville, Tennessee, USA. Germline CDR1 reads SGHDT; CDR2 reads YYEEEE. Trimming left V 4 bases short and J 8 bases short, with 12 bases between. The CDR3 has 13 amino acids.

This chain connects TRBV5-6 to TRBJ1-4; tentatively, D is TRBD1 (6 bases). The specimen sequenced was naive CD4+ T cells from PBMCs. The sample's subset: CD45RA+ positively selected. The TCR was taken from a man aged 18 to 29 in good health. Some clones in this sample may be carry-over from other donors' samples. The DNA of the CDR3 is TGTGCCAGCAGCGGGGGGCCGAGGGAAAAACTGTTTTTT. It specifies CASSGGPREKLFF.